The 8 T cell receptor beta chains below all came from one sample that was sequenced in a study of human T cells and chemical hapten exposure. Time point denoted: healthy volunteer bleed at 2 weeks. Someone pulled total RNA out of unfractionated whole blood. TCRdb itself ran the RACE reads through MiXCR, one entry per CDR3 protein. Counted here are tens of thousands of distinct CDR3 sequences, roughly 4.2% occurring once; the ten biggest clones make up roughly 6%. The sample comprised whole blood. Receptors originate from a human donor in good health. Some clones in this sample may be carry-over from other donors' samples.

This clonotype was detected ten times or more. J is TRBJ2-1 and V is TRBV2; 11 bases line up with TRBD2. The CDR3 runs to 17 residues. CDR1 is SNHLY and CDR2 is FYNNEI in the germline V gene. J gave up 7 bases and V 7 bases, and 15 bases lay outside the gene matches. CDR3 bases: TGTGCCAGCATAGACCGACTAGCGGGACTCATGGGGAATGAGCAGTTCTTC. Encoded protein: CASIDRLAGLMGNEQFF.

This clonotype was counted ten times or more. The chain is built from TRBV20-1 and TRBJ2-7; 11 bases align to TRBD2. The trim removed 1 base at V and 3 bases at J, leaving 5 bases unmatched. Per germline, CDR1 DFQATT and CDR2 SNEGSKA (reference sequence). The CDR3 loop spans 15 amino acids. CDR3: CSARGGTSGHYEQYF. The CDR3 coding sequence is TGCAGTGCTAGAGGAGGGACTAGCGGCCACTACGAGCAGTACTTC.

The chain joins TRBV20-1 to TRBJ2-1; tentatively, D is TRBD2 (6 bases). This CDR3 spans 13 amino acids. Germline values: CDR1 DFQATT, CDR2 SNEGSKA (reference sequence). V lost 5 bases, J lost 9 bases, and 17 bases lay in between. The CDR3, as DNA: TGCAGTGCTGCCGCCGGGAGTCTGGCTGAGCAGTTCTTC. This gives the protein CSAAAGSLAEQFF.

This clonotype has ten or more counts. The chain is built from TRBV28 and TRBJ2-3; 11 bases agree with TRBD2. This CDR3 is built from 15 residues. J lost 3 bases, V lost 6 bases, and 5 bases had no gene match. Germline CDR1 is MDHEN and CDR2 is SYDVKM. CDR3 protein: CASRLAGGPTDTQYF. DNA for the CDR3: TGTGCCAGCAGATTAGCGGGAGGGCCAACAGATACGCAGTATTTT.

This clonotype was detected many times. The chain combines TRBV3-1 with TRBJ1-1; D is possibly TRBD1 (5 bases). Germline lookup yields CDR1 LGHDT and CDR2 YNNKEL (reference sequence). This CDR3 comprises 15 residues. The V end was cut by 0 bases, the J end by 1 base, with 9 bases between. The DNA of the CDR3 is TGTGCCAGCAGCCAAGAATGGGGGTCGAACACTGAAGCTTTCTTT. Protein product: CASSQEWGSNTEAFF.

This clonotype was counted between two and nine times. The chain employs TRBV19 and TRBJ2-7; D may be TRBD1 (5 bases). The V gene lost 4 bases and the J gene lost 4 bases, with 17 bases spanning the gap. Germline-derived CDR1 and CDR2 are LNHDA and SQIVND (reference sequence). The CDR3 sequence is 15 residues long. CDR3 in DNA: TGTGCCAGTAGTACTGAGGAGTCAAGGGGATACGAGCAGTACTTC. It codes for CASSTEESRGYEQYF.

This clonotype was counted at least ten times. The V call is TRBV7-2, the J call TRBJ2-1; D uncertain. The CDR3 is 17 amino acids. CDR1 and CDR2 from the germline V gene are SGHTA and FQGNSA. V lost 2 bases, J lost 4 bases, and 18 bases lay in between. This CDR3 is CASSLKGVHYDYNEQFF. The CDR3 coding sequence is TGTGCCAGCAGCTTAAAAGGTGTACACTACGATTACAATGAGCAGTTCTTC.

This clonotype was detected many times. J is TRBJ2-1 and V is TRBV24-1; 13 nucleotides align to TRBD2. With 5 bases clipped from V and 4 bases from J, the junction kept 16 bases outside the gene matches. This CDR3 spans 20 amino acids. Germline V gives CDR1 KGHDR, CDR2 SFDVKD. CDR3 loop: CATSATTSGRSNPTYNEQFF. In nucleotides, the CDR3 is TGTGCCACCAGTGCGACGACTAGCGGGAGGTCAAACCCCACATACAATGAGCAGTTCTTC.